The 21 T cell receptor beta chains below come from one sample, sequenced in a study of T-cell reconstitution after alpha-beta-depleted transplantation in children. Unique molecular identifiers were incorporated when the TCRbeta library was constructed. TCRdb processed the PCR reads anew with MiXCR; each CDR3 protein has one entry. The sample contains around 680,000 distinct CDR3 sequences, around a sixth of which appear only once. Sequenced here: PBMCs from the stem cell graft donor, sampled from the stem cell graft. These receptors all come from a human donor who donated a stem cell graft to a child with acute myeloid leukemia.

The V gene is TRBV5-1, the J gene TRBJ2-1; 7 bases map to TRBD2. The junction had 1 base not matched to a gene; V was cut back by 1 base and J by 12 bases. CDR1 SGHRS and CDR2 YFSETQ come from the germline V gene. The length of the CDR3 is 11 residues. The CDR3 region is CASSLLAVQFF. The CDR3 bases are TGCGCCAGCAGCTTGCTAGCGGTGCAGTTCTTC.

This clonotype was seen more than once but under ten times. The gene calls are TRBV20-1 and TRBJ2-2, with 7 positions matching TRBD1. The CDR3 loop spans 16 amino acids. The J segment lost 4 bases and the V segment lost 0 bases, leaving 8 bases of the junction unmatched. Looked up from germline, CDR1 is DFQATT and CDR2 is SNEGSKA (reference sequence). The CDR3 DNA is TGCAGTGCTAGAGACCCCGAGGGGGCAGGCACCGGGGAGCTGTTTTTT. Protein sequence: CSARDPEGAGTGELFF.

There are many counts of this clonotype. This chain links TRBV6-5 with TRBJ1-2; TRBD1 matches at 7 bases. V dropped 5 bases and J dropped 6; count of bases not matched to a gene: 0. The germline V gene encodes CDR1 MNHEY and CDR2 SVGAGI. This CDR3 contains 11 residues. The CDR3 nucleotides read TGTGCCAGCAGTCAGGGGGATGGCTACACCTTC. Translated: CASSQGDGYTF.

There are many counts of this clonotype. This chain links TRBV4-3 with TRBJ2-3; D is tentatively TRBD1 or TRBD2 (7 bases each). Germline lookup yields CDR1 LGHNA and CDR2 YSLEER. The CDR3 has 16 residues. V was clipped by 0 bases and J by 2 bases, with 12 bases between them. Here the CDR3 reads CASSQDQGGYTDTQYF. CDR3 coding DNA: TGCGCCAGCAGCCAAGATCAGGGGGGGTACACAGATACGCAGTATTTT.

This clonotype showed up many times. The CDR3 DNA reads as TGTGCCATCAGTTGGCGGGGAGGAGCTTTCTTT. It is translated as CAISWRGGAFF. The rearrangement links TRBV10-3 to TRBJ1-1; D uncertain. The ends were cut back, 5 bases at V and 10 bases at J, with 11 bases in the middle. Germline V gives CDR1 ENHRY, CDR2 SYGVKD. CDR3 length: 11 residues.

This chain connects TRBV11-1 to TRBJ2-7; D possibly corresponds to TRBD1 (6 bases). V was trimmed by 3 bases and J by 2 bases, leaving 20 bases between them. Per germline, CDR1 SGHAT and CDR2 FQDESV (reference sequence). This CDR3 has 17 residues. The CDR3 loop reads CASSFKNTAGEPYEQYF. CDR3 in DNA: TGTGCCAGCAGCTTTAAAAATACGGCAGGGGAACCCTACGAGCAGTACTTC.

Ten or more counts support this clonotype. The rearrangement links TRBV20-1 to TRBJ1-1; perhaps TRBD1 as D (5 bases). The germline V and J ends were trimmed by 4 bases and 0 bases, with 15 bases remaining between them. CDR3 length: 15 residues. The V gene's germline CDR1 is DFQATT and CDR2 SNEGSKA (reference sequence). CDR3 protein: CSAIQDHFLNTEAFF. CDR3 in DNA: TGCAGTGCTATACAGGACCATTTCTTGAACACTGAAGCTTTCTTT.

This clonotype appeared many times. The chain uses TRBV6-2 or TRBV6-3 and TRBJ1-5; unclear D gene. The germline V gene encodes CDR1 MNHEY and CDR2 SVGEGT. The CDR3 is made up of 14 amino acids. The ends were cut back, 7 bases at V and 5 bases at J, with 15 bases in the middle. The CDR3 nucleotides are TGTGCCAGCACAAGCTTGGGGATCCATCAGCCCCAGCATTTT. Its translation is CASTSLGIHQPQHF.

The chain carries TRBV7-8 and TRBJ2-1; no definite D call. Deletions cut 5 bases from V and 0 bases from J, with 14 bases between. Germline CDR1 and CDR2: SGHVS and FQNEAQ. The CDR3 runs to 16 residues. The CDR3 DNA follows: TGTGCCAGCAGCCACGAAAGCGTGTCCTCCTACAATGAGCAGTTCTTC. It encodes CASSHESVSSYNEQFF.

This clonotype was found many times. The rearrangement uses TRBV15 and TRBJ1-2; D not certain. CDR3 length equals 14 residues. CDR1 and CDR2 from the germline V gene are LNHNV and YYDKDF (reference sequence). The V and J ends lost 0 bases and 6 bases respectively, with 11 bases between them. The CDR3 reads CATSRDQGRDGYTF. As DNA, the CDR3 is TGTGCCACCAGCAGAGATCAAGGAAGGGATGGCTACACCTTC.

This clonotype has ten or more counts. This chain uses TRBV12-3 or TRBV12-4 with TRBJ2-2; D is unclear. The CDR3 covers 13 residues. Trimming pared 5 bases from V and 1 base from J, leaving 5 bases between. The chain's CDR3 is CASSPVNTGELFF. The CDR3 DNA sequence: TGTGCCAGCAGTCCGGTGAACACCGGGGAGCTGTTTTTT.

This clonotype was detected a few times. The J gene is TRBJ2-3, the V gene TRBV20-1, with 8 bases aligning to TRBD2. The CDR3 spans 15 residues. V shed 0 bases and J 9 bases; nucleotides not matched to a gene: 11. Germline lookup yields CDR1 DFQATT and CDR2 SNEGSKA (reference sequence). The CDR3: CSARDSTGGPLTQYF. CDR3 DNA: TGCAGTGCTAGAGATAGTACGGGGGGGCCGTTAACGCAGTATTTT.

This clonotype was recorded many times. This chain links TRBV5-1 with TRBJ2-7; 8 bases fit TRBD2. Germline trimming cut 5 bases from V and 3 bases from J; bases unmatched to any gene: 7. Germline V CDR1 and CDR2: SGHRS, YFSETQ. CDR3 size: 14 residues. The CDR3 protein is CASSSTSEYYEQYF. CDR3 coding DNA: TGCGCCAGCAGTTCGACTAGCGAGTACTACGAGCAGTACTTC.

The chain couples TRBV28 to TRBJ2-2; 7 bases fit TRBD1. Germline values: CDR1 MDHEN, CDR2 SYDVKM. V was pared by 6 bases and J by 5 bases, with 9 bases of the junction left unmatched. This CDR3 contains 15 residues. CDR3 sequence: CASSLHRGRTGELFF. In DNA form, the CDR3 reads TGTGCCAGCAGCCTCCACAGGGGACGGACCGGGGAGCTGTTTTTT.

This clonotype was counted at least ten times. The rearrangement joins TRBV5-1 to TRBJ2-1; D possibly corresponds to TRBD2 (5 bases). The CDR3 extends over 15 amino acids. V was shortened by 0 bases and J by 5 bases, with 12 bases between the two germline ends. Germline CDR1 reads SGHRS; CDR2 reads YFSETQ. In DNA form, the CDR3 reads TGCGCCAGCAGCTTGGCTCTAGCATCCCACAATGAGCAGTTCTTC. This translates into CASSLALASHNEQFF.

The rearrangement links TRBV5-1 to TRBJ2-1; 8 bases fit TRBD2. Germline values: CDR1 SGHRS, CDR2 YFSETQ. The junction had 11 bases not matched to a gene; V was cut back by 1 base and J by 5 bases. The CDR3 is 17 amino acids. CDR3 region: CASSLRPAGGTNNEQFF. CDR3 sequence (DNA): TGCGCCAGCAGCTTGAGACCCGCGGGGGGCACGAACAATGAGCAGTTCTTC.

The chain couples TRBV7-9 to TRBJ2-5; D perhaps matches TRBD1 (6 bases). V lost 4 bases and J 2 bases, leaving 11 bases between the germline ends. CDR1 is SEHNR and CDR2 is FQNEAQ in the germline V gene (reference sequence). The CDR3 sequence is 14 residues long. The CDR3 spells CASSYPGHQETQYF. CDR3 nucleotide sequence: TGTGCCAGCAGCTATCCGGGACATCAAGAGACCCAGTACTTC. The whole variable domain, remainder taken from reference TRBV7-9 and TRBJ2-5, is DTGVSQNPRHKITKRGQNVTFRCDPISEHNRLYWYRQTLGQGPEFLTYFQNEAQLEKSRLLSDRFSAERPKGSFSTLEIQRTEQGDSAMYLCASSYPGHQETQYFGPGTRLLVL.

This clonotype was detected many times. The chain carries TRBV20-1 and TRBJ2-5, with a weak D call TRBD2 (7 bases). From germline, CDR1 is DFQATT and CDR2 SNEGSKA (reference sequence). Trimming cost V 8 bases and J 2 bases, with 18 bases left between them. This CDR3 region has 14 residues. CDR3 bases: TGCAGTCTCAGGGGAGGGGGGAGTCAAGAGACCCAGTACTTC. It codes for CSLRGGGSQETQYF.

CDR3 DNA sequence: TGCAGCGTTGAAGAAGAGAGTGGAACCGGGGAGCTGTTTTTT. The encoded protein is CSVEEESGTGELFF. The chain couples TRBV29-1 to TRBJ2-2; no reliable D call. CDR1 is SQVTM and CDR2 is ANQGSEA in the germline V gene. Deletions cut 0 bases from V and 5 bases from J, with 10 bases between. The CDR3 runs 14 residues.

This clonotype was seen repeatedly, ten times or more. The chain combines TRBV6-6 with TRBJ2-7; TRBD1 is a possible D gene (6 bases). The CDR3 covers 13 residues. Trimming shortened V by 6 bases and J by 4 bases, and 13 bases separated the two germline ends. Per the germline V gene, CDR1 is MNHNY and CDR2 is SVGAGI (reference sequence). DNA for the CDR3: TGTGCCAGCAGCGCAGGGGATCAGTACGAGCAGTACTTC. Translated: CASSAGDQYEQYF.

Only a few counts were recorded for this clonotype. The chain uses TRBV6-5 and TRBJ2-2; D perhaps matches TRBD2 (6 bases). Germline values: CDR1 MNHEY, CDR2 SVGAGI. V was clipped by 3 bases and J by 6 bases, with 14 bases between them. The CDR3 runs 15 residues. CDR3 nucleotides: TGTGCCAGCAGTTATGCCAGGGAGGCTGCCGGGGAGCTGTTTTTT. It is translated as CASSYAREAAGELFF.